This passage covers 23 T cell receptor beta chains from one sample sequenced in a study of beta chain features in type 1 diabetes listed by TCRdb under 2018. The library came from the immunoSEQ multiplex PCR assay. The entire amount of isolated RNA was reverse transcribed using the High Capacity cDNA Reverse Transcription Kit, so the sequenced TCRB transcripts were expressed ones. Imported from immuneACCESS, the table was reduced by TCRdb to in-frame sequences with V and J called. These copies leave out some clones; in studies compared against another copy, an unresolved V gene accounts for under half, and the cause of the remainder is not known. The table for this sample lists roughly 300,000 clones; 14% of them were counted only once. The ten largest clones add up to over 5.5% of the sample. Sequenced sample: central memory CD4+ T cells from blood. These receptors originate from a man aged 25-45 years in good health.

The genes are TRBV11-3 and TRBJ1-4, with 8 bases identical to TRBD1. The CDR3 is 14 amino acids. Germline CDR1 reads SGHNT; CDR2 reads YENEEA. V trimming: 4 bases; J trimming: 8 bases; junction bases outside the gene matches: 6. In DNA form, the CDR3 reads TGTGCCAGCAGCTCGACAGGGGCCGAAGAAAAACTGTTTTTT. Translated, it gives CASSSTGAEEKLFF.

This clone came up a few times. V usage is TRBV2 and J usage is TRBJ1-2; D is perhaps TRBD1 (5 bases). Germline-derived CDR1 and CDR2 are SNHLY and FYNNEI. The CDR3 totals 12 residues. The V and J ends lost 7 bases and 8 bases respectively, with 14 bases between them. CDR3 in amino acids: CASTPDKAGYTF. The CDR3 nucleotides read TGTGCCAGCACCCCGGACAAAGCGGGCTACACCTTC.

The chain has TRBV7-9 and TRBJ1-2; 7 positions agree with TRBD1. V lost 5 bases to trimming and J lost 3 bases; unmatched junction nucleotides: 12. The CDR3 runs to 16 residues. CDR1 is SEHNR and CDR2 is FQNEAQ in the germline V gene (reference sequence). CDR3 bases: TGTGCCAGCAGCGAGACAGGGAATGGTGTTGACTATGGCTACACCTTC. This codes for CASSETGNGVDYGYTF.

In its sample, this clone was seen a few times. The chain couples TRBV15 to TRBJ1-3; TRBD1 matches 9 bases. CDR3 length: 15 amino acids. The V gene's germline CDR1 is LNHNV and CDR2 YYDKDF (reference sequence). V was clipped by 5 bases and J by 5 bases; unmatched bases: 7. The CDR3 DNA sequence: TGTGCCACCAGCCACCGGGACAGGGAAAGAAACACCATATATTTT. It codes for CATSHRDRERNTIYF.

The CDR3 sequence: CASSGGLSTDTQYF. CDR3 nucleotides: TGTGCCAGCAGCGGAGGACTGAGCACAGATACGCAGTATTTT. The gene calls are TRBV11-3 and TRBJ2-3; a possible D gene is TRBD2 (5 bases). Germline values: CDR1 SGHNT, CDR2 YENEEA. V dropped 5 bases and J dropped 0 bases, with 9 bases sitting between them. The CDR3 has 14 residues.

The rearrangement links TRBV6-1 to TRBJ2-4; unclear D gene. The CDR3 length is 14 residues. Germline V gene sequence: CDR1 MNHNS, CDR2 SASEGT. Deletions cut 6 bases from V and 5 bases from J, with 14 bases between. The CDR3 nucleotides read TGTGCCAGCAGCAAGGGAAGCATCCAAAACATTCAGTACTTC. Its translation: CASSKGSIQNIQYF.

V is TRBV19 and J is TRBJ2-5; weak D call: TRBD1 (6 bases). V dropped 10 bases and J dropped 5 bases, with 17 bases sitting between them. The germline CDR1 and CDR2 sequences are LNHDA and SQIVND (reference sequence). CDR3 length: 13 amino acids. CDR3 coding DNA: TGTGCCACCAGCCGGGACACAGGGGAGACCCAGTACTTC. Translating gives CATSRDTGETQYF.

J is TRBJ2-5 and V is TRBV7-2; possibly TRBD1 for D (6 bases). Per germline, CDR1 SGHTA and CDR2 FQGNSA. The V and J ends lost 2 bases and 4 bases respectively, with 11 bases between them. The CDR3 length is 14 residues. Here the CDR3 reads CASSLLNRAETQYF. DNA for the CDR3: TGTGCCAGCAGCTTATTAAACAGGGCAGAGACCCAGTACTTC.

V is TRBV7-7 and J is TRBJ2-1; 8 nucleotides line up with TRBD1. The germline gives CDR1 SSHAT, CDR2 FNYEAQ (reference sequence). Trimming at V came to 3 bases and at J to 3 bases, leaving 4 bases not matched to a gene. This CDR3 is built from 15 residues. The CDR3, as DNA: TGTGCCAGCAGCTTTAGGACAGGGCGCTACAATGAGCAGTTCTTC. It is translated as CASSFRTGRYNEQFF.

In its sample, this clone was seen a few times. The same CDR3 can be traced to other DNA sequences in this sample. CDR3 DNA: TGTGCCAGCAGCAAAGGGTCCAACTATGGCTACACCTTC. It is translated as CASSKGSNYGYTF. The rearrangement uses TRBV7-2 and TRBJ1-2; no firm D call. Germline V gene sequence: CDR1 SGHTA, CDR2 FQGNSA. The CDR3 length is 13 residues. Trimming left V 5 bases short and J 2 bases short, with 9 bases between.

V gene TRBV4-1 combines with J gene TRBJ1-2; D gene ambiguous. The V end was cut by 4 bases, the J end by 4 bases, with 22 bases between. The CDR3 covers 17 residues. Germline assignment: CDR1 MGHRA and CDR2 YSYEKL. In DNA form, the CDR3 reads TGCGCCAGCAGCCCGGTAAGCGCCGGCTCTACTCTCTATGGCTACACCTTC. It yields the protein CASSPVSAGSTLYGYTF.

This chain joins TRBV11-3 and TRBJ1-4; D is unresolved. This CDR3 region has 11 residues. The ends were cut back, 2 bases at V and 7 bases at J, with 2 bases in the middle. The V gene's germline CDR1 is SGHNT and CDR2 YENEEA. CDR3 amino acids: CASSLREKLFF. In nucleotides, the CDR3 is TGTGCCAGCAGCTTACGTGAAAAACTGTTTTTT.

This chain joins TRBV18 and TRBJ2-7, with unresolved D. Trimming stripped 3 bases from V and 1 base from J, with 16 bases between. CDR1 is KGHSH and CDR2 is LQKENI in the germline V gene. This CDR3 has 16 amino acids. Written as DNA, the CDR3 is TGTGCCAGCTCACCTACCGCAGGCAGGTTGTCCTACGAGCAGTACGTC. It encodes CASSPTAGRLSYEQYV.

This clone was recorded at least ten times. The V and J genes are TRBV6-6 and TRBJ2-5; 11 nucleotides match TRBD2. Germline values: CDR1 MNHNY, CDR2 SVGAGI (reference sequence). The CDR3 runs to 15 residues. The V gene end was trimmed by 6 bases and the J gene end by 5 bases; junction bases not matched to a gene: 8. This chain's CDR3 is CASRDLAGGVETQYF. DNA for the CDR3: TGTGCCAGCAGGGATCTAGCGGGGGGCGTTGAGACCCAGTACTTC.

This clone was detected ten times or more. The gene calls are TRBV28 and TRBJ2-3, with 8 bases identical to TRBD2. This CDR3 region has 14 residues. With 7 bases clipped from V and 6 bases from J, the junction kept 9 bases outside the gene matches. CDR1 and CDR2 (germline): MDHEN, SYDVKM. The CDR3 nucleotides are TGTGCCAGCATTCCCAGCGGGAGAGGGGATACGCAGTATTTT. Translating gives CASIPSGRGDTQYF.

This sequence joins TRBV12-5 and TRBJ2-3, with 7 positions matching TRBD2. Germline V gene lookup returns CDR1 LGHNT and CDR2 FRNRAP. The CDR3 spans 16 residues. Losses at the gene ends were 1 base for V and 1 base for J; bases not matched to a gene: 5. The CDR3 region is CASGLATSAGTDTQYF. CDR3 bases: TGTGCTAGTGGTTTGGCCACTAGCGCCGGCACAGATACGCAGTATTTT. Drawing the rest from reference TRBV12-5 and TRBJ2-3, the complete variable domain is DARVTQTPRHKVTEMGQEVTMRCQPILGHNTVFWYRQTMMQGLELLAYFRNRAPLDDSGMPKDRFSAEMPDATLATLKIQPSEPRDSAVYFCASGLATSAGTDTQYFGPGTRLTVL.

This clone was seen a handful of times. The rearrangement links TRBV5-1 to TRBJ2-5; D is perhaps TRBD2 (6 bases). CDR1 SGHRS and CDR2 YFSETQ come from the germline V gene. Trimming stripped 10 bases from V and 4 bases from J, with 23 bases between. The CDR3 totals 15 residues. The CDR3 sequence: CASLPGAGAGETQYF. DNA for the CDR3: TGCGCCTCCCTTCCGGGAGCTGGGGCGGGAGAGACCCAGTACTTC.

The chain employs TRBV6-5 and TRBJ2-7; D may be TRBD1 (6 bases). Germline V gives CDR1 MNHEY, CDR2 SVGAGI. Trimming took off 4 bases at V and 3 bases at J, with 13 bases between the two ends. This CDR3 comprises 14 residues. The CDR3 DNA follows: TGTGCCAGCAGTTCGTGGACAGCCCTCTACGAGCAGTACGTC. It codes for CASSSWTALYEQYV.

V usage is TRBV30 and J usage is TRBJ2-1; TRBD2 matches at 10 bases. The germline CDR1 and CDR2 sequences are GTSNPN and SVGIG (reference sequence). The V segment lost 1 base and the J segment 6 bases; nucleotides outside the gene matches: 15. The CDR3 has 18 residues. Written as DNA, the CDR3 is TGTGCCTGGAGTGGGGGACAGGTAGCGGGAGGTATGTCCAATGAGCAGTTCTTC. As protein: CAWSGGQVAGGMSNEQFF.

This clone was observed a few times. The V gene is TRBV7-2, the J gene TRBJ2-6; D is unresolved. The CDR3 consists of 14 residues. Germline CDR1 SGHTA, CDR2 FQGNSA. Trimming shortened V by 5 bases and J by 4 bases, and 9 bases separated the two germline ends. The CDR3 protein is CASSHTRGANVLTF. CDR3 nucleotides: TGTGCCAGCAGCCATACCCGAGGGGCCAACGTCCTGACTTTC.

This sequence joins TRBV7-3 and TRBJ1-2; tentative D call: TRBD1 (6 bases). Looked up from germline, CDR1 is SGHTA and CDR2 is FQGTGA. Between the trimmed V and J ends, which lost 2 bases and 5 bases, there was a span of 15 bases. This CDR3 is built from 15 residues. As DNA, the CDR3 is TGTGCCAGCAGCTTAGATCCAGGGGCCACATATGGCTACACCTTC. Protein: CASSLDPGATYGYTF. The full variable domain, with the rest looked up from reference TRBV7-3 and TRBJ1-2, is GAGVSQTPSNKVTEKGKYVELRCDPISGHTALYWYRQSLGQGPEFLIYFQGTGAADDSGLPNDRFFAVRPEGSVSTLKIQRTERGDSAVYLCASSLDPGATYGYTFGSGTRLTVV.

This clone was counted only a few times. The chain employs TRBV7-2 and TRBJ2-4, with 10 bases identical to TRBD2. Per germline, CDR1 SGHTA and CDR2 FQGNSA. V was pared by 3 bases and J by 3 bases, with 8 bases of the junction left unmatched. The CDR3 contains 17 residues. CDR3 amino acids: CASSFAAGGPGKNIQYF. The CDR3 DNA reads TGTGCCAGCAGCTTCGCAGCGGGGGGGCCTGGCAAAAACATTCAGTACTTC.

CDR3 in DNA: TGTGCCAGCAGCGCTGGAGGAGGGGGCAGGGCCTACAATGAGCAGTTCTTC. Translating it yields CASSAGGGGRAYNEQFF. The chain has TRBV5-4 and TRBJ2-1; weak D call: TRBD1 (7 bases). The CDR3 loop spans 17 amino acids. The V gene lost 4 bases and the J gene lost 2 bases, with 19 bases spanning the gap. Germline V gives CDR1 SGHNT, CDR2 YYREEE (reference sequence).